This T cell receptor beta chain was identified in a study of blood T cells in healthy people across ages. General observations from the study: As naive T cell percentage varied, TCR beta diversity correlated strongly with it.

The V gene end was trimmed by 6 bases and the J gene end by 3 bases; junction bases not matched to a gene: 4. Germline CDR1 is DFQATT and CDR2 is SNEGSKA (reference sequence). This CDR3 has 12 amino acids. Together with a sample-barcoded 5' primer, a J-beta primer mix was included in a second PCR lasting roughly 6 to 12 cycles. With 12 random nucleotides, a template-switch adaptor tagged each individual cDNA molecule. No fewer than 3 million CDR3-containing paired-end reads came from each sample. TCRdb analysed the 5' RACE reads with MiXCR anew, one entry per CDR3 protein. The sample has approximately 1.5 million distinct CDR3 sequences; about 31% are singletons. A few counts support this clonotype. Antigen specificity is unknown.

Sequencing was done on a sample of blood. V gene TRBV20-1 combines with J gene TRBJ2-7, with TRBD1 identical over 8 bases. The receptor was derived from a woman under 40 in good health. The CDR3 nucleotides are TGCAGTGCGGACAGGGTTCACTACGAGCAGTACTTC. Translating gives CSADRVHYEQYF.